This T cell receptor beta chain was documented in a study of T-cell reconstitution after alpha-beta-depleted transplantation in children (dated by TCRdb to about 2016). Context from the whole study: Using TCR repertoire profiling, the study quantitatively followed how T-cell immune reconstitution unfolded in children after TCRalphabeta/CD19-depleted allogeneic hematopoietic cell transplantation.

This clonotype has ten or more counts. Its antigen remains undetermined. No much larger clone is present one base from it, and per-base qualities are unavailable. Libraries were built with PCR. TCRdb shows the sequencer as Illumina HiSeq 2500. To normalize quantification of the TCRbeta repertoire, the TCR libraries were built with molecular barcoding that relied on unique molecular identifiers. TCRdb handled the public reads itself, with Q25 trimming in fastp and clone calling in MiXCR, and kept productive beta chains. Entries are consolidated by CDR3 protein sequence, retaining the most common genes and DNA. This sample holds around 410,000 distinct CDR3 sequences; 11% were observed only once. Clones ranked in the top ten supply about 5% of the sample. V is trimmed back by 3 bases and J by 5 bases, and the junction contains 6 bases that no gene match accounts for. The CDR3 spans 14 residues, from the cysteine through the phenylalanine. The sequence is cut down to CDR3 DNA, 42 bases in frame from base 1. CDR1 is given as LGHDT and CDR2 as YNNKEL, both from the germline V gene (reference sequence).

The clonotype originates from a human donor who donated a stem cell graft to a child with acute myeloid leukemia. The chain is made from TRBV3-1 and TRBJ2-5, with TRBD1 identical over 7 junction bases. The material sequenced was PBMCs from the stem cell graft donor, taken from the stem cell graft. The bases are TGTGCCAGCAGCCATCGACAGGGCTTCGAGACCCAGTACTTC. Translated, this gives CASSHRQGFETQYF.